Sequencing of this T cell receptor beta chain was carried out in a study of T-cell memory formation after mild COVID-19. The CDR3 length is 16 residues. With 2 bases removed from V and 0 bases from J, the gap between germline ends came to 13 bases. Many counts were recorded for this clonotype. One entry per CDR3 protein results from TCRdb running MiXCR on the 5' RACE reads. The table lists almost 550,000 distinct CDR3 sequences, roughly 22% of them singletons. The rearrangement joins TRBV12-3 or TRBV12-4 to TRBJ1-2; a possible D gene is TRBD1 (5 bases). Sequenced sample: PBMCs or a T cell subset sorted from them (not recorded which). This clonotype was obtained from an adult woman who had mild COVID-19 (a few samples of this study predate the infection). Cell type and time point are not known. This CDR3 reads CASSLRGRLTNYGYTF. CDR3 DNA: TGTGCCAGCAGTTTAAGGGGACGGCTCACTAACTATGGCTACACCTTC.